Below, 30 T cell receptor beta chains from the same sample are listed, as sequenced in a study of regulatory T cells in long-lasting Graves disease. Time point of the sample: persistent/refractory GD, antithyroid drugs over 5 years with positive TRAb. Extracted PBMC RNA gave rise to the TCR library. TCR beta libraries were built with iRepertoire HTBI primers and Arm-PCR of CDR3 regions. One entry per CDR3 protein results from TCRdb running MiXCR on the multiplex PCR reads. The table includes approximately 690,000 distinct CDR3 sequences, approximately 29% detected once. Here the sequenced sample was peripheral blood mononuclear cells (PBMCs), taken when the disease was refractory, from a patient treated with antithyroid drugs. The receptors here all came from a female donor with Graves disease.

In DNA, the CDR3 is TGTGCCAGTAGTATAGGGACAGGCCTGAACACTGAAGCTTTCTTT. It specifies CASSIGTGLNTEAFF. This rearrangement joins TRBV19 to TRBJ1-1, with TRBD1 identical over 7 bases. CDR1 and CDR2 (germline): LNHDA, SQIVND (reference sequence). CDR3 length: 15 residues. Trimming took 1 base from V and 0 from J; bases not matched to a gene: 2. The full variable domain, with the rest looked up from reference TRBV19 and TRBJ1-1, is DGGITQSPKYLFRKEGQNVTLSCEQNLNHDAMYWYRQDPGQGLRLIYYSQIVNDFQKGDIAEGYSVSREKKESFPLTVTSAQKNPTAFYLCASSIGTGLNTEAFFGQGTRLTVV.

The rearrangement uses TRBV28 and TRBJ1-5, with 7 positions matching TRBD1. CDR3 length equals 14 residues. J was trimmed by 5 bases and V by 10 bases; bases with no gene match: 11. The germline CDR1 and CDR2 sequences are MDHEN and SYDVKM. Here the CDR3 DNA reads TGTGCCACCCGACAGGGTAAATCTCATCAGCCCCAGCATTTT. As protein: CATRQGKSHQPQHF.

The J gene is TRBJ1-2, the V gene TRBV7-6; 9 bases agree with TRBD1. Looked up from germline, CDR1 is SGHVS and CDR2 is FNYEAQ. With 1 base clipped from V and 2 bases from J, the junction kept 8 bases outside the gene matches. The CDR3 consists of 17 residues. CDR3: CASSLGLSGTGNYGYTF. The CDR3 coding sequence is TGTGCCAGCAGCTTAGGCCTTTCCGGGACAGGGAACTATGGCTACACCTTC. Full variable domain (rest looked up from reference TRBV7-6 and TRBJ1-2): GAGVSQSPRYKVTKRGQDVALRCDPISGHVSLYWYRQALGQGPEFLTYFNYEAQQDKSGLPNDRFSAERPEGSISTLTIQRTEQRDSAMYRCASSLGLSGTGNYGYTFGSGTRLTVV.

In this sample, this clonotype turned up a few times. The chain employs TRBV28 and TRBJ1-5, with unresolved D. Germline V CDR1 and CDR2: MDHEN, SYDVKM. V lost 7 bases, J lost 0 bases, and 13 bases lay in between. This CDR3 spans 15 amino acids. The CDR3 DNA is TGTGCCAGCACCTCAATGGCTAGTAGCAATCAGCCCCAGCATTTT. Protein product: CASTSMASSNQPQHF.

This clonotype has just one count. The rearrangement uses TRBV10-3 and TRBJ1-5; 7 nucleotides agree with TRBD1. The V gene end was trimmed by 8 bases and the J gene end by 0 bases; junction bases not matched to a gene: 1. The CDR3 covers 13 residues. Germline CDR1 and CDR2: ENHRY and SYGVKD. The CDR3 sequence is CAISGGSNQPQHF. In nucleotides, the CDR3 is TGTGCCATCTCAGGGGGTAGCAATCAGCCCCAGCATTTT.

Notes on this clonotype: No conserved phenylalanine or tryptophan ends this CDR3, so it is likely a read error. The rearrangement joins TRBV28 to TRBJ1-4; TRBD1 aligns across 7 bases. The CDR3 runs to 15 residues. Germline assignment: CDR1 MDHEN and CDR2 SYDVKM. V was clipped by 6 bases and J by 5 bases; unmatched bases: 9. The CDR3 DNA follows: TGTGCCAGCAGGGAATCGGGACAGACAAATGAAAAACTGTTTTCT. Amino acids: CASRESGQTNEKLFS.

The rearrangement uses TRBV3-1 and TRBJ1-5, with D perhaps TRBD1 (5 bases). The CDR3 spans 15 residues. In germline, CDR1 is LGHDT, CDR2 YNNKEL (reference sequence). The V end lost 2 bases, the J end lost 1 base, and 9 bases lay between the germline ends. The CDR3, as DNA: TGTGCCAGCAGCCAACGGGGCGGCAGCAATCAGCCCCAGCATTTT. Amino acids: CASSQRGGSNQPQHF. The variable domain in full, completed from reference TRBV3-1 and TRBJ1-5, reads DTAVSQTPKYLVTQMGNDKSIKCEQNLGHDTMYWYKQDSKKFLKIMFSYNNKELIINETVPNRFSPKSPDKAHLNLHINSLELGDSAVYFCASSQRGGSNQPQHFGDGTRLSIL.

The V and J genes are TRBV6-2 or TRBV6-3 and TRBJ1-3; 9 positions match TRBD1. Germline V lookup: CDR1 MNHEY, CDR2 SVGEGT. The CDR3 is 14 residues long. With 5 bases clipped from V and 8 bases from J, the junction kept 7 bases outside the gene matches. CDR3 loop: CASSRPWDRDTIYF. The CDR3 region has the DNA TGTGCCAGCAGTAGACCCTGGGACAGGGACACCATATATTTT.

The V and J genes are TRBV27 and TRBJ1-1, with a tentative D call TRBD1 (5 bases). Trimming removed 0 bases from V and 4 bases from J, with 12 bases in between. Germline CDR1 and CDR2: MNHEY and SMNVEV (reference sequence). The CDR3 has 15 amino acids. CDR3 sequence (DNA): TGTGCCAGCAGTTTATCGGGGGTTAGAGGCACTGAAGCTTTCTTT. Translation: CASSLSGVRGTEAFF.

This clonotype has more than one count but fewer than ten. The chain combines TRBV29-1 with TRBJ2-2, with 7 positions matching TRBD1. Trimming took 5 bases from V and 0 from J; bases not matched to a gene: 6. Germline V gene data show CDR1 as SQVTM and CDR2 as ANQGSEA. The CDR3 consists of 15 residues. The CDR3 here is CSVPTGPSNTGELFF. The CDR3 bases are TGCAGCGTTCCGACAGGGCCTTCGAACACCGGGGAGCTGTTTTTT.

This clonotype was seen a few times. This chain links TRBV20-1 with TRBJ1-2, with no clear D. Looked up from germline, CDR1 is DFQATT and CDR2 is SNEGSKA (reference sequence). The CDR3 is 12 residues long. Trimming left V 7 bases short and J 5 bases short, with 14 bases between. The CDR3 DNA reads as TGCAGTGTTAAAGAAGGAGAGTATGGCTACACCTTC. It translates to CSVKEGEYGYTF.

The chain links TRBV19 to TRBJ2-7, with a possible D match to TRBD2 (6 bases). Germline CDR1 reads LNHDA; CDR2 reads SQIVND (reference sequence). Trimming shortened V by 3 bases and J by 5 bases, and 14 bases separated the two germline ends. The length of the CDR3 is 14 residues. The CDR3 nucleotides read TGTGCCAGTAGTATTGGCGGGGACGGGAACGAGCAGTACTTC. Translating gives CASSIGGDGNEQYF.

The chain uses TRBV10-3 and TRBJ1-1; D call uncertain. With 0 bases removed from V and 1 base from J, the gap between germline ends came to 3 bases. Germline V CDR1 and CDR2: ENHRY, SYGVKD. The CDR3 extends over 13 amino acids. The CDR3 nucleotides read TGTGCCATCAGTGAGTCGGGGAACACTGAAGCTTTCTTT. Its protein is CAISESGNTEAFF.

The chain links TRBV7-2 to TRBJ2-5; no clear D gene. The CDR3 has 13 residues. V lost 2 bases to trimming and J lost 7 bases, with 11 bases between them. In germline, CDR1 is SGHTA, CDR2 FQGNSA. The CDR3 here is CASSLLDPRTQYF. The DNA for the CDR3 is TGTGCCAGCAGCTTATTGGATCCTCGGACCCAGTACTTC.

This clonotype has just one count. CDR3 in amino acids: CASSLIVGGYEQFF. Written as DNA, the CDR3 is TGTGCCAGCAGCTTAATCGTAGGGGGATACGAGCAGTTCTTC. The rearrangement uses TRBV7-3 and TRBJ2-1, with TRBD1 as a possible D gene (6 bases). The CDR3 totals 14 residues. Germline loops: CDR1 SGHTA, CDR2 FQGTGA. The V end was cut by 1 base, the J end by 10 bases, with 14 bases between.

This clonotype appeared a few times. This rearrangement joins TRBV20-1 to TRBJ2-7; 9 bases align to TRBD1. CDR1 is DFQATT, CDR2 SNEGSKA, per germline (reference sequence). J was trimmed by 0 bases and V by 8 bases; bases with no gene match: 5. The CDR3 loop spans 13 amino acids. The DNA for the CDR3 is TGCAGTATAGGGACAGGGAGCTCCTACGAGCAGTACTTC. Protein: CSIGTGSSYEQYF.

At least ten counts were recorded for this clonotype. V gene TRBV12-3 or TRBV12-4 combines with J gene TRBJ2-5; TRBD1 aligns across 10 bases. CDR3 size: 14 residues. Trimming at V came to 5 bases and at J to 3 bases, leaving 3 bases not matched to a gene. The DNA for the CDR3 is TGTGCCAGCAGTGCGACAGGGGGCGAAGAGACCCAGTACTTC. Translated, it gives CASSATGGEETQYF.

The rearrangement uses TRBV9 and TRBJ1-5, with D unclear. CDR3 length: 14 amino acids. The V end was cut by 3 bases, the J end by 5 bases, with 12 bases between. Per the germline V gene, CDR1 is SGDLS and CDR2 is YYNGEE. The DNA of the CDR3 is TGTGCCAGCAGCGAGGACGGAGCATATCAGCCCCAGCATTTT. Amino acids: CASSEDGAYQPQHF.

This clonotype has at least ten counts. CDR3 DNA: TGTGCCAGCAGCTTGGGGGACAGCATTGAGAACACTGAAGCTTTCTTT. Translation gives CASSLGDSIENTEAFF. The genes are TRBV5-4 and TRBJ1-1, with TRBD1 matching over 7 bases. The CDR3 length is 16 residues. The germline V gene encodes CDR1 SGHNT and CDR2 YYREEE (reference sequence). Trimming cost V 0 bases and J 1 base; bases outside gene matches: 6.

The CDR3 sequence: CASSLGFLGRRVTEAFF. In nucleotides, the CDR3 is TGTGCCAGCAGTTTAGGGTTCCTGGGACGCAGGGTCACTGAAGCTTTCTTT. This chain links TRBV28 with TRBJ1-1; weak D call: TRBD1 (5 bases). The CDR3 runs 17 residues. V dropped 2 bases and J dropped 4 bases, with 20 bases sitting between them. CDR1 is MDHEN, CDR2 SYDVKM, per germline.

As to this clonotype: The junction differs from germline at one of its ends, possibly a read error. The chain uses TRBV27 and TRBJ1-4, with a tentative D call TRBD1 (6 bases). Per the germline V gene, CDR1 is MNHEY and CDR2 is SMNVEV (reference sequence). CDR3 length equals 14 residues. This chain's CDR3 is CASSFGRGNERLFF. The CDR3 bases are TGTGCCAGCAGTTTCGGCAGGGGAAATGAAAGACTGTTTTTT.

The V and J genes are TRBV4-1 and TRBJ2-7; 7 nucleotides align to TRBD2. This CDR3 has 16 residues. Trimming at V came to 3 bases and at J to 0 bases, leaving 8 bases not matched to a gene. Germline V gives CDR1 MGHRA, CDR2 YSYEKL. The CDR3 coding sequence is TGCGCCAGCAGCCAGGTTCTTGGCGGGAGCTCCTACGAGCAGTACTTC. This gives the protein CASSQVLGGSSYEQYF.

CDR3 in DNA: TGTGCCAGCAGCGGGCGGGGGGTTCACAAAGAGACCCAGTACTTC. Translating gives CASSGRGVHKETQYF. V is TRBV3-1 and J is TRBJ2-5; TRBD2 aligns across 8 bases. The CDR3 extends over 15 amino acids. V shed 5 bases and J 3 bases; nucleotides not matched to a gene: 8. The V gene's germline CDR1 is LGHDT and CDR2 YNNKEL (reference sequence).

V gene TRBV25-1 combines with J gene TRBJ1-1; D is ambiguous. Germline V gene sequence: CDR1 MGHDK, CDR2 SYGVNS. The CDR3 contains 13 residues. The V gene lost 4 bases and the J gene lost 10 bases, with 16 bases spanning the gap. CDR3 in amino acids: CASSAQSASGAFF. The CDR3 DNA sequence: TGTGCCAGCAGTGCTCAGTCGGCCTCGGGAGCTTTCTTT.

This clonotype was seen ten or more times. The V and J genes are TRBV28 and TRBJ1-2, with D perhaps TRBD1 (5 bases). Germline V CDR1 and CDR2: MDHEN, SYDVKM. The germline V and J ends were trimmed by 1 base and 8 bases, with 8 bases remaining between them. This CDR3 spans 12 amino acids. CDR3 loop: CASSLLWGGYTF. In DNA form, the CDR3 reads TGTGCCAGCAGTTTATTGTGGGGGGGCTACACCTTC.

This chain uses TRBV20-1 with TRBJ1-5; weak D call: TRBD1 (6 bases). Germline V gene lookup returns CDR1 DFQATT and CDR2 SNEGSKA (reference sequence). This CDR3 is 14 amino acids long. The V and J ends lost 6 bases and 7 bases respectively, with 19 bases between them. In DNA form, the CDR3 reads TGCAGTGCAAGTCCTACCGAGGGGGTCCAGCCCCAGCATTTT. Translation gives CSASPTEGVQPQHF.

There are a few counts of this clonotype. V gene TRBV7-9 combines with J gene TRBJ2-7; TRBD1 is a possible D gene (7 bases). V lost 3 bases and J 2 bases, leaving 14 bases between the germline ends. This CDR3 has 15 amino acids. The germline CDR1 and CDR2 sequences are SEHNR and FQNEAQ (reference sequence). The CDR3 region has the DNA TGTGCCAGCAGCTTTGAGGGACAGCGGGCCTACGAGCAGTACTTC. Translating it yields CASSFEGQRAYEQYF.

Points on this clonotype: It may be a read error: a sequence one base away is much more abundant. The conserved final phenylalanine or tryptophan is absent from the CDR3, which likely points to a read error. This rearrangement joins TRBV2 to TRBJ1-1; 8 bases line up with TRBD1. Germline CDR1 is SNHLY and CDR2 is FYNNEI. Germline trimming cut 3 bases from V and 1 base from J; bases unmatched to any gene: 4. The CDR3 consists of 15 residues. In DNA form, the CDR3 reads TGTGCCAGCAGTGATCCGGGACAGGCGAACACTGAAGCTTTCCTT. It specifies CASSDPGQANTEAFL.

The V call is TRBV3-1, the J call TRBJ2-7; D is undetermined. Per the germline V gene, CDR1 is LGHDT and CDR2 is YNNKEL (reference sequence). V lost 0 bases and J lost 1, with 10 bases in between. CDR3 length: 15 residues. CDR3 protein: CASSQDLARSYEQYF. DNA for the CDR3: TGTGCCAGCAGCCAAGATCTTGCCAGATCCTACGAGCAGTACTTC.

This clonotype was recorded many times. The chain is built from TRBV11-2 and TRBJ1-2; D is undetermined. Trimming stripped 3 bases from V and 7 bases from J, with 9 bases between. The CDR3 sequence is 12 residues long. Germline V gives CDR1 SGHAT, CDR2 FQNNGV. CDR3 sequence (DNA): TGTGCCAGCAGCTTGGCCTCGGCTGGCTACACCTTC. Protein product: CASSLASAGYTF.